Sequencing of this T cell receptor (beta chain) was carried out in a study of identical twins' blood T cells (dated by TCRdb to about 2013). Describing the broader study: The approximately 12 libraries, six for the alpha chain and six for the beta chain, yielded 50 million or so Illumina reads in total. TCR alpha and beta chain repertoires of three pairs of monozygous twins were compared using next-generation sequencing to assess genetic influence on repertoire formation. General conclusions and limits of the study: Because the twins were raised together, environmental influences could not be ruled out as an explanation for the similarity between twins. Twin pairs were reported to be markedly more alike in V gene usage than unrelated donors were, even when looking at non-selected out-of-frame TCRbeta clonotypes. How many CDR3 clonotypes two donors shared depended mainly on the product of their cloneset sizes, and the twins did not clearly stray from this trend. Among the most abundant TCRbeta clonotypes, more CDR3 sequences were shared by each donor with her twin than with unrelated donors. The proposed role of the TCRalpha J segment in MHC recognition during thymic selection was stated to require validation by independent studies.

For CDR1 and CDR2, the germline V gene (reference sequence) lists DFQATT and SNEGSKA. Relative to germline, V is 0 bases shorter and J is 2 bases shorter, with 8 bases between their ends. The CDR3 has 14 amino acids, counting the end cysteine and phenylalanine. Only the CDR3 region is kept as DNA, spanning 42 bases read in frame from base 1. Library generation was performed with 5' RACE. For sequencing, an Illumina Genome Analyzer IIx was employed. To prepare the RNA-based TCR cDNA libraries, a previously described protocol was followed, with several modifications. To prevent cross-contamination, barcodes specific to each sample were added to both ends of every TCR cDNA library during cDNA synthesis and amplification. Per the authors' processing: Each library contained about 2 to 3.6 million CDR3-containing reads, and somewhere between about 100,000 and nearly 550,000 clonotypes were identified for each individual. Reads carrying improper barcode index combinations were removed, after which the MiTCR software was used to build a cloneset for each library. While assembling CDR3 clonotypes, MiTCR corrected PCR and sequencing errors and either filtered or rescued low-quality reads. Artificial out-of-frame clonotypes were mapped to in-frame sequences, with one indel allowed in the CDR3, and then removed. Similarity of V and J gene usage between donors was measured as Jensen-Shannon divergence divided by mean entropy. TCRdb's own reprocessing of the public reads used fastp at Q25 and MiXCR and kept productive beta chains. Identical CDR3 protein sequences are pooled into one entry, listed with their most common genes and DNA. These V and J calls rely on TCRdb rather than the paper's analysis. This sample lists 350,000 to 450,000 distinct CDR3 sequences; under 30% were detected once. In total, the top ten clones hold 6.1% of the sample.

The donors were six healthy women who made up three monozygous twin pairs. All three twin pairs had been reared together and were thought likely to have met the same infectious agents and vaccines. TCR cDNA libraries were prepared from RNA that was isolated from peripheral blood mononuclear cells. As for this clonotype: Its antigen remains unidentified. Qualities for individual bases were not recorded, and no much larger clone is one base off.

The clonotype comes from a woman aged 18 to 49 in good health. The chain is encoded by TRBV20-1 joined to TRBJ1-3; TRBD1 is possibly the D segment (5 matching bases). What was sequenced was PBMCs. The DNA reads TGCAGTGCTAGAGACGGGACGGCTGGAAACACCATATATTTT. This codes for CSARDGTAGNTIYF.